These 30 T cell receptor beta chains were all obtained from the same sample, sequenced in a study of T cells in Graves' hyperthyroidism and ophthalmopathy. There were TCR beta CDR3 regions amplified from RNA transcripts. Using the HTBI primer set, a first-round RT-PCR was run on the TCR CDR3. TCRdb reprocessed the multiplex PCR reads with MiXCR, giving one entry per CDR3 protein. This sample carries approximately 350,000 distinct CDR3 sequences, around 15% of them seen once, and the ten largest clones take roughly a fifth. The sequencing input was blood. All receptors derive from a woman aged 60-75 years with Graves' ophthalmopathy.

Many counts were recorded for this clonotype. The chain couples TRBV6-1 to TRBJ1-1, with D perhaps TRBD1 (5 bases). Germline V gives CDR1 MNHNS, CDR2 SASEGT. This CDR3 has 14 amino acids. Trimming took off 5 bases at V and 1 base at J, with 11 bases between the two ends. The CDR3 DNA is TGTGCCAGCAGTTACGGGGCAGGGAACACTGAAGCTTTCTTT. This encodes CASSYGAGNTEAFF.

This clonotype was seen ten or more times. The rearrangement links TRBV7-9 to TRBJ2-5; 10 bases align to TRBD2. CDR3 length: 14 residues. Germline CDR1 SEHNR, CDR2 FQNEAQ (reference sequence). Trimming cost V 11 bases and J 4 bases; bases outside gene matches: 10. The CDR3 reads CAGQASGSTETQYF. The CDR3 bases are TGTGCCGGCCAGGCTAGCGGGAGTACAGAGACCCAGTACTTC.

This clonotype was counted ten times or more. The chain joins TRBV27 to TRBJ2-2, with 7 nucleotides matching TRBD2. V was clipped by 6 bases and J by 7 bases; unmatched bases: 8. There are 14 residues in the CDR3. Per germline, CDR1 MNHEY and CDR2 SMNVEV (reference sequence). The CDR3 here is CASSGLEGIGELFF. The CDR3 DNA reads TGTGCCAGCAGCGGACTAGAAGGGATCGGGGAGCTGTTTTTT.

The chain recombines TRBV5-1 with TRBJ2-5; 8 bases line up with TRBD2. CDR1 and CDR2 (germline): SGHRS, YFSETQ. The V gene end was trimmed by 4 bases and the J gene end by 4 bases; junction bases not matched to a gene: 6. This CDR3 has 14 residues. For the CDR3, the DNA is TGCGCCAGCAGCGCGGGACTAGTAGGAGAGACCCAGTACTTC. It is translated as CASSAGLVGETQYF.

This clonotype was recorded a few times. The chain recombines TRBV6-1 with TRBJ1-1; D perhaps matches TRBD1 (5 bases). Germline CDR1 and CDR2: MNHNS and SASEGT. The CDR3 totals 11 residues. V shed 6 bases and J shed 11 bases, with 13 bases lying between them. The CDR3 loop is CASSSGRSAFF. CDR3 nucleotides: TGTGCCAGCAGCTCAGGGAGGTCGGCTTTCTTT.

This clonotype has more than one count but fewer than ten. A much larger clonotype is one base distant, so this may be a read error. The chain combines TRBV5-1 with TRBJ2-1; D may be TRBD1 or TRBD2 (6 bases each). Trimming cost V 6 bases and J 8 bases, with 21 bases left between them. Germline CDR1 reads SGHRS; CDR2 reads YFSETQ. The CDR3 runs to 15 residues. The CDR3 nucleotides read TGCGCCAGCATCTTCACACTAGGGGGGTACGATGAGCAGTTCTTC. It specifies CASIFTLGGYDEQFF.

This clonotype was seen many times. V usage is TRBV11-2 and J usage is TRBJ2-7; 7 bases agree with TRBD2. Germline-derived CDR1 and CDR2 are SGHAT and FQNNGV. This CDR3 comprises 17 residues. V lost 5 bases and J lost 0; bases outside the gene matches: 13. DNA for the CDR3: TGTGCCAGCAGCCGCTCCCATCCCAGGGAGGGCTCCTACGAGCAGTACTTC. Translation: CASSRSHPREGSYEQYF.

This clonotype was seen more than once but under ten times. V is TRBV19 and J is TRBJ2-3; D gene uncertain. Germline assignment: CDR1 LNHDA and CDR2 SQIVND (reference sequence). V lost 3 bases and J lost 3, with 10 bases in between. The CDR3 contains 14 residues. As DNA, the CDR3 is TGTGCCAGTAGTATTGTGGGATTAACAGATACGCAGTATTTT. Its protein product is CASSIVGLTDTQYF.

This clonotype was counted many times. The genes are TRBV28 and TRBJ2-7, with D perhaps TRBD1 or TRBD2 (5 bases each). The CDR3 length is 15 residues. Germline V lookup: CDR1 MDHEN, CDR2 SYDVKM. The ends were cut back, 1 base at V and 2 bases at J, with 12 bases in the middle. As DNA, the CDR3 is TGTGCCAGCAGTTTATTAAGAGGGGCCACCTACGAGCAGTACTTC. Its translation: CASSLLRGATYEQYF.

In its sample, this clonotype was seen many times. The chain combines TRBV28 with TRBJ2-7; D possibly corresponds to TRBD1 (6 bases). Between the trimmed V and J ends, which lost 4 bases and 3 bases, there was a span of 22 bases. This CDR3 has 17 amino acids. The germline V gene encodes CDR1 MDHEN and CDR2 SYDVKM. Here the CDR3 reads CASSSLYGGRGIYEQYF. For the CDR3, the DNA is TGTGCCAGCAGTTCGCTCTACGGCGGCAGGGGAATCTACGAGCAGTACTTC.

A few counts support this clonotype. The chain couples TRBV6-1 to TRBJ1-1; 8 nucleotides agree with TRBD1. The CDR3 is 16 residues long. Losses at the gene ends were 10 bases for V and 0 bases for J; bases not matched to a gene: 13. From germline, CDR1 is MNHNS and CDR2 SASEGT. CDR3 nucleotides: TGTGCCATCTTAGTCGGGACAGGACATATGAACACTGAAGCTTTCTTT. Protein product: CAILVGTGHMNTEAFF.

Many counts were recorded for this clonotype. J is TRBJ1-5 and V is TRBV2; 7 bases line up with TRBD1. The CDR3 loop spans 13 amino acids. The J segment lost 6 bases and the V segment lost 7 bases, leaving 6 bases of the junction unmatched. In germline, CDR1 is SNHLY, CDR2 FYNNEI. In DNA form, the CDR3 reads TGTGCCAGCAACGACAGGGAGGGTCAGCCCCAGCATTTT. Amino acid sequence: CASNDREGQPQHF. The entire variable domain, with the rest obtained from reference TRBV2 and TRBJ1-5, is as follows: EPEVTQTPSHQVTQMGQEVILRCVPISNHLYFYWYRQILGQKVEFLVSFYNNEISEKSEIFDDQFSVERPDGSNFTLKIRSTKLEDSAMYFCASNDREGQPQHFGDGTRLSIL.

This clonotype has only a few counts. This rearrangement joins TRBV20-1 to TRBJ2-1; TRBD1 matches 11 bases. CDR3 length equals 14 residues. Germline CDR1 is DFQATT and CDR2 is SNEGSKA (reference sequence). Trimming cost V 4 bases and J 6 bases; bases outside gene matches: 5. The chain's CDR3 is CSATPGQGGNEQFF. CDR3 DNA sequence: TGCAGTGCTACCCCGGGACAGGGGGGCAATGAGCAGTTCTTC.

This clonotype has ten or more counts. This sequence joins TRBV30 and TRBJ2-3, with 7 positions matching TRBD2. Trimming removed 1 base from V and 0 bases from J; junction bases left unmatched: 4. In germline, CDR1 is GTSNPN, CDR2 SVGIG (reference sequence). The CDR3 has 15 amino acids. CDR3 DNA: TGTGCCTGGAGTGAAACTAGCGAGAGCACAGATACGCAGTATTTT. As protein: CAWSETSESTDTQYF.

This chain connects TRBV6-1 to TRBJ2-7, with D possibly matching TRBD1 (5 bases). There are 14 residues in the CDR3. The germline gives CDR1 MNHNS, CDR2 SASEGT. Trimming left V 6 bases short and J 0 bases short, with 12 bases between. CDR3 coding DNA: TGTGCCAGCAGGAACAGGATACGCTCCTACGAGCAGTACTTC. Translating it yields CASRNRIRSYEQYF.

This clonotype was seen a handful of times. V is TRBV19 and J is TRBJ2-2; TRBD1 aligns across 7 bases. The CDR3 spans 14 residues. Trimming removed 10 bases from V and 4 bases from J; junction bases left unmatched: 9. Germline CDR1 LNHDA, CDR2 SQIVND (reference sequence). In DNA, the CDR3 is TGTGCCACCCGGAGACAGGGAAGCACCGGGGAGCTGTTTTTT. Its translation: CATRRQGSTGELFF.

This clonotype came up a few times. The CDR3 nucleotides read TGCGCCAGCAGCTTGGATGAGGCTAGTCTAACACCGTTCTTC. It specifies CASSLDEASLTPFF. The rearrangement links TRBV5-1 to TRBJ2-1; D remains ambiguous. Germline values: CDR1 SGHRS, CDR2 YFSETQ. Trimming took 0 bases from V and 15 from J, leaving 19 bases between them. This CDR3 contains 14 residues. Full variable domain (outside the CDR3, taken from reference TRBV5-1 and TRBJ2-1): KAGVTQTPRYLIKTRGQQVTLSCSPISGHRSVSWYQQTPGQGLQFLFEYFSETQRNKGNFPGRFSGRQFSNSRSEMNVSTLELGDSALYLCASSLDEASLTPFFGPGTRLTVL.

This clonotype was counted a single time. The chain recombines TRBV10-3 with TRBJ2-5, with unresolved D. The germline V gene has CDR1 ENHRY and CDR2 SYGVKD. This CDR3 comprises 9 residues. V lost 11 bases to trimming and J lost 5 bases, with 6 bases between them. CDR3 loop: CASLETQYF. The CDR3 region has the DNA TGTGCCTCCCTGGAGACCCAGTACTTC.

This clonotype was recorded many times. V usage is TRBV6-1 and J usage is TRBJ2-5, with 8 bases identical to TRBD2. The germline V gene has CDR1 MNHNS and CDR2 SASEGT. CDR3 size: 17 residues. V gave up 5 bases and J gave up 2 bases; unmatched junction bases: 13. This chain's CDR3 is CASSYPKGAGVQETQYF. The CDR3 DNA reads as TGTGCCAGCAGTTACCCCAAGGGAGCGGGAGTTCAAGAGACCCAGTACTTC.

Only a few counts were recorded for this clonotype. This may arise from a read error, as a much more abundant clone is one base away. The CDR3, as DNA: TGCAGCGTTGTCCCCGGAAGCGCAGATACGCAGTATTTT. This encodes CSVVPGSADTQYF. This chain uses TRBV29-1 with TRBJ2-3; no clear D. Germline assignment: CDR1 SQVTM and CDR2 ANQGSEA. Between the trimmed V and J ends, which lost 4 bases and 4 bases, there was a span of 12 bases. This CDR3 is 13 amino acids long.

This sequence joins TRBV19 and TRBJ1-5; the D is unclear. In germline, CDR1 is LNHDA, CDR2 SQIVND (reference sequence). The CDR3 runs 14 residues. V was pared by 3 bases and J by 4 bases, with 10 bases between. CDR3 DNA sequence: TGTGCCAGTAGTATTCGGGGAGAAAATCAGCCCCAGCATTTT. Protein sequence: CASSIRGENQPQHF.

This clonotype was detected many times. At one of its ends the junction is not consistent with the germline gene, which may arise from a read error. V and J are TRBV20-1 and TRBJ2-3; D remains ambiguous. Germline V gene lookup returns CDR1 DFQATT and CDR2 SNEGSKA (reference sequence). The CDR3 spans 13 residues. The CDR3 nucleotides are TGCAGTGCTAGAGGCGGCAGCAAAGATACGCAGTATTTT. Translating gives CSARGGSKDTQYF.

V gene TRBV19 combines with J gene TRBJ1-1; D is unresolved. V was trimmed by 7 bases and J by 8 bases, leaving 11 bases between them. The CDR3 spans 11 residues. Germline V gene lookup returns CDR1 LNHDA and CDR2 SQIVND (reference sequence). CDR3 nucleotides: TGTGCCAGTACCCTCTCACGGGAAGCTTTCTTT. Encoded protein: CASTLSREAFF.

The chain recombines TRBV29-1 with TRBJ2-1; a weak D match, TRBD1 (6 bases). Trimming removed 1 base from V and 2 bases from J, with 21 bases in between. Germline V lookup: CDR1 SQVTM, CDR2 ANQGSEA. The CDR3 is 18 residues long. The CDR3 DNA reads TGCAGCGTTGAAGGTGGACCACTCAGGGGTGGGGCCTACAATGAGCAGTTCTTC. The encoded protein is CSVEGGPLRGGAYNEQFF.

This clonotype was picked up many times. The chain carries TRBV5-1 and TRBJ2-7; weak D call: TRBD1 (7 bases). The CDR3 has 15 residues. V was shortened by 0 bases and J by 2 bases, with 12 bases between the two germline ends. CDR1 and CDR2 from the germline V gene are SGHRS and YFSETQ. The CDR3 spells CASSLAGGTAYEQYF. The CDR3 nucleotides are TGCGCCAGCAGCTTGGCAGGGGGGACAGCCTACGAGCAGTACTTC.

This clonotype was observed at least ten times. The chain combines TRBV7-3 with TRBJ2-2; 11 bases match TRBD1. The germline V gene encodes CDR1 SGHTA and CDR2 FQGTGA. V gave up 5 bases and J gave up 2 bases; unmatched junction bases: 10. CDR3 length: 18 residues. The DNA of the CDR3 is TGTGCCAGCAGCCCCAGGTGGACAGGGGGCCTAAACACCGGGGAGCTGTTTTTT. It encodes CASSPRWTGGLNTGELFF.

This clonotype was seen repeatedly, ten times or more. This chain connects TRBV28 to TRBJ1-1, with 7 bases lining up with TRBD1. Germline CDR1 reads MDHEN; CDR2 reads SYDVKM. The length of the CDR3 is 18 residues. The ends lost 2 bases at V and 1 base at J; junction bases unmatched: 13. The CDR3 is CASSLDKGGAKRNTEAFF. Written as DNA, the CDR3 is TGTGCCAGCAGTTTAGACAAAGGGGGCGCGAAGAGGAACACTGAAGCTTTCTTT.

This clonotype was found a few times. The chain joins TRBV29-1 to TRBJ2-7; the match to TRBD2 covers 11 bases. V gave up 0 bases and J gave up 3 bases; unmatched junction bases: 4. Germline CDR1 SQVTM, CDR2 ANQGSEA. The CDR3 length is 15 residues. CDR3 in amino acids: CSVEEAGTSGYEQYF. CDR3 nucleotide sequence: TGCAGCGTTGAAGAGGCCGGGACTAGCGGCTACGAGCAGTACTTC.

The sample holds many counts of this clonotype. This chain uses TRBV3-1 with TRBJ1-2; 7 nucleotides match TRBD1. The CDR3 extends over 15 amino acids. With V trimmed by 0 bases and J by 7 bases, 8 bases remained unmatched. CDR1 is LGHDT, CDR2 YNNKEL, per germline (reference sequence). CDR3 in DNA: TGTGCCAGCAGCCAAGAAGGACAGGCGATTGGTGGCTACACCTTC. Amino acids: CASSQEGQAIGGYTF.

This clonotype was counted many times. This sequence joins TRBV2 and TRBJ1-5, with D possibly TRBD1 on 6 matching bases. The V gene's germline CDR1 is SNHLY and CDR2 FYNNEI. V shed 1 base and J shed 7 bases, with 8 bases lying between them. This CDR3 spans 13 amino acids. CDR3 in amino acids: CASSEVRGQPQHF. The CDR3 coding sequence is TGTGCCAGCAGTGAAGTAAGGGGGCAGCCCCAGCATTTT.